This T cell receptor beta chain appears in the sequencing data of a study of OX40 agonist ivuxolimab in advanced cancers. V was shortened by 6 bases and J by 3 bases, with 13 bases between the two germline ends. This CDR3 spans 14 amino acids. CDR1 and CDR2 from the germline V gene are WNHNN and SYGVQD (reference sequence). A few counts support this clone. Only in-frame clones appear in the TCRdb table, and some are missing; sequencing was by immunoSEQ multiplex PCR. The table shows over 40,000 clones, with 80% occurring only once. Sequences were derived from CD4+ or CD8+ T cells sorted from blood, sampled in a trial of the OX40 agonist ivuxolimab. This receptor was identified in an adult with an advanced solid tumor such as melanoma, head and neck, liver or kidney cancer. The V call is TRBV10-1, the J call TRBJ2-3, with D perhaps matching TRBD2 (6 bases). CDR3 nucleotides: TGCGCCAGCAGGACTAGTCCTTTGACAGATACGCAGTATTTT. As protein: CASRTSPLTDTQYF.